Shown below are 10 T cell receptor beta chains from a single sample sequenced in a study of blood T cell repertoires in COVID-19. The table came from immunoSEQ multiplex PCR; TCRdb's copy has only in-frame clones and leaves some out. The sample lists over 200,000 clones; around nine tenths were seen once. Sequenced sample: peripheral blood. These receptors came from a man aged 55 to 70 who had recovered from COVID-19.

The rearrangement joins TRBV5-5 to TRBJ2-7; TRBD2 agrees at 9 bases. Germline CDR1 and CDR2: SGHKS and YYEKEE (reference sequence). The trim removed 3 bases at V and 1 base at J, leaving 5 bases unmatched. The CDR3 consists of 15 residues. CDR3 DNA: TGTGCCAGCAGCTCCGAGACTAGCGGTTCCTACGAGCAGTACTTC. Its translation is CASSSETSGSYEQYF.

This clone appeared a single time. The V and J genes are TRBV5-1 and TRBJ2-2; TRBD2 matches at 9 bases. Losses at the gene ends were 4 bases for V and 5 bases for J; bases not matched to a gene: 12. The V gene's germline CDR1 is SGHRS and CDR2 YFSETQ. The CDR3 loop spans 17 amino acids. Here the CDR3 reads CASSPPVAAGGTGELFF. The CDR3 nucleotides read TGCGCCAGCAGCCCCCCCGTTGCAGCGGGGGGAACCGGGGAGCTGTTTTTT.

This clone has a single count. The rearrangement joins TRBV5-1 to TRBJ1-6; TRBD1 aligns across 8 bases. V dropped 1 base and J dropped 11; count of bases not matched to a gene: 20. Germline assignment: CDR1 SGHRS and CDR2 YFSETQ. The CDR3 sequence is 19 residues long. The CDR3 sequence: CASSLWELDRVIFRPPLHF. The CDR3 bases are TGCGCCAGCAGCTTGTGGGAGTTGGACAGGGTCATTTTCCGTCCACCCCTCCACTTT.

The chain's CDR3 is CASSQTSGGNQYF. CDR3 DNA: TGTGCCAGCAGCCAAACTAGCGGGGGGAACCAGTACTTC. J is TRBJ2-5 and V is TRBV3-1 (or the pseudogene TRBV3-2), with 12 positions matching TRBD2. The CDR3 has 13 residues. Losses at the gene ends were 2 bases for V and 10 bases for J; bases not matched to a gene: 2. Per the germline V gene, CDR1 is LGHDT and CDR2 is YNNKEL (reference sequence).

The J gene is TRBJ2-7, the V gene TRBV27; weak D call: TRBD1 (6 bases). The CDR3 loop spans 12 amino acids. The V gene's germline CDR1 is MNHEY and CDR2 SMNVEV (reference sequence). V lost 5 bases, J lost 7 bases, and 12 bases lay in between. The CDR3 reads CASSPNRVEQYF. CDR3 nucleotides: TGTGCCAGCAGTCCAAACAGGGTTGAGCAGTACTTC.

J is TRBJ1-5 and V is TRBV3-1 (or the pseudogene TRBV3-2); unclear D gene. CDR3 length equals 14 residues. Trimming pared 1 base from V and 6 bases from J, leaving 10 bases between. CDR1 and CDR2 (germline): LGHDT, YNNKEL (reference sequence). CDR3 sequence: CASSQGEGRQPQHF. The CDR3 DNA is TGTGCCAGCAGCCAAGGAGAGGGTCGTCAGCCCCAGCATTTT.

The chain combines TRBV9 with TRBJ1-1, with a possible D match to TRBD1 (6 bases). The V end lost 5 bases, the J end lost 4 bases, and 12 bases lay between the germline ends. The CDR3 is 13 amino acids. In germline, CDR1 is SGDLS, CDR2 YYNGEE. The CDR3 DNA reads as TGTGCCAGCAGTGGGGGCCAGACCACTGAAGCTTTCTTT. Translating gives CASSGGQTTEAFF.

The CDR3 nucleotides read TGTGCCAGCAGCCATCATCTGACTGGGAGCTATGGCTACACCTTC. Its translation is CASSHHLTGSYGYTF. The V call is TRBV3-1 (or the pseudogene TRBV3-2), the J call TRBJ1-2; no definite D call. Looked up from germline, CDR1 is LGHDT and CDR2 is YNNKEL (reference sequence). CDR3 length equals 15 residues. The V end lost 3 bases, the J end lost 4 bases, and 15 bases lay between the germline ends.

This clone has only one observation. This chain links TRBV20-1 with TRBJ2-2; 8 bases are shared with TRBD1. Germline CDR1 DFQATT, CDR2 SNEGSKA (reference sequence). The CDR3 runs to 14 residues. V lost 3 bases to trimming and J lost 3 bases; unmatched junction nucleotides: 3. The DNA for the CDR3 is TGCAGTGCTAGTATGGACAGGGACACCGGGGAGCTGTTTTTT. Amino acids: CSASMDRDTGELFF.

J is TRBJ1-6 and V is TRBV6-6; D is uncertain. V was shortened by 2 bases and J by 8 bases, with 4 bases between the two germline ends. CDR1 MNHNY and CDR2 SVGAGI come from the germline V gene (reference sequence). This CDR3 has 12 amino acids. This CDR3 reads CASSYVYSPLHF. The DNA for the CDR3 is TGTGCCAGCAGTTACGTCTATTCACCCCTCCACTTT.